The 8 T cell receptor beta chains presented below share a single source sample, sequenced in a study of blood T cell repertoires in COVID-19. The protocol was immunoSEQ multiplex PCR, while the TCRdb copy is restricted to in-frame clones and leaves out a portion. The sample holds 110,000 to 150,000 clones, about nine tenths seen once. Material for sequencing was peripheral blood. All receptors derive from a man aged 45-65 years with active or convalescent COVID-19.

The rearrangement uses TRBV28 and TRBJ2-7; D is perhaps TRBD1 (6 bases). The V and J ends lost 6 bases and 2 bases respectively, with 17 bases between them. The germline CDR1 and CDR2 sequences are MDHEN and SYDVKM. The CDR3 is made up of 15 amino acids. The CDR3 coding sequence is TGTGCCAGCAGACCTGGGGGCAGCGATCCCTACGAGCAGTACTTC. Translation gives CASRPGGSDPYEQYF.

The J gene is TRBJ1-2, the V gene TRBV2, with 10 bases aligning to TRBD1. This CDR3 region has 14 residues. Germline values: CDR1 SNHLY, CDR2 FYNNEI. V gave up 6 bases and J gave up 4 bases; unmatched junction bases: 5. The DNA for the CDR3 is TGTGCCAGCAGCACCGGGACAGGGGCCTATGGCTACACCTTC. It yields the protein CASSTGTGAYGYTF. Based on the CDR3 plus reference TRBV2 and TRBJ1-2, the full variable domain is EPEVTQTPSHQVTQMGQEVILRCVPISNHLYFYWYRQILGQKVEFLVSFYNNEISEKSEIFDDQFSVERPDGSNFTLKIRSTKLEDSAMYFCASSTGTGAYGYTFGSGTRLTVV.

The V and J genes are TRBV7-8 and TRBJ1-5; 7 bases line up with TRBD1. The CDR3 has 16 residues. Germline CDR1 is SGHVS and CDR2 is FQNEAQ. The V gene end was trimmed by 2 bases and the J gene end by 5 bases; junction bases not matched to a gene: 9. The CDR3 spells CASSLNRGERYQPQHF. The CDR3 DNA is TGTGCCAGCAGCTTAAACAGGGGAGAAAGGTATCAGCCCCAGCATTTT.

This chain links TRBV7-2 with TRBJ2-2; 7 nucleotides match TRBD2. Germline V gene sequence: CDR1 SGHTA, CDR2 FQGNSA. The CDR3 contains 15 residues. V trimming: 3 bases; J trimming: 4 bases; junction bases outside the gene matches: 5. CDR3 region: CASSFGGSGTGELFF. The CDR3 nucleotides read TGTGCCAGCAGCTTCGGCGGGAGTGGCACCGGGGAGCTGTTTTTT.

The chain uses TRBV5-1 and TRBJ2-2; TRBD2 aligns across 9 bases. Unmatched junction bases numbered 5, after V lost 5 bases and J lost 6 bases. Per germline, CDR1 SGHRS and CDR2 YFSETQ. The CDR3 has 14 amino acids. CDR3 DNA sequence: TGCGCCAGCAGTGGCGGGAGGGCCTCCGGGGAGCTGTTTTTT. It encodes CASSGGRASGELFF. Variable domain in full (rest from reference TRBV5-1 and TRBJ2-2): KAGVTQTPRYLIKTRGQQVTLSCSPISGHRSVSWYQQTPGQGLQFLFEYFSETQRNKGNFPGRFSGRQFSNSRSEMNVSTLELGDSALYLCASSGGRASGELFFGEGSRLTVL.

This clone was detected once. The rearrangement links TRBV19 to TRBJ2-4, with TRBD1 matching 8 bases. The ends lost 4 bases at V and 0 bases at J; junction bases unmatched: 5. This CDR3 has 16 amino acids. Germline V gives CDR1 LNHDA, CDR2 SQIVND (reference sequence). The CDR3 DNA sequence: TGTGCCAGTAGTACAACAGGGACAGGAGCCAAAAACATTCAGTACTTC. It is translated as CASSTTGTGAKNIQYF.

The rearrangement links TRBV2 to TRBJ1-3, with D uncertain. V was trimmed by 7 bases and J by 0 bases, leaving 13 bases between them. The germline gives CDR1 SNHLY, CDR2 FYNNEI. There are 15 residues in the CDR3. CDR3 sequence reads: CASTVYASSGNTIYF. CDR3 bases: TGTGCCAGCACGGTCTACGCGAGCTCTGGAAACACCATATATTTT.

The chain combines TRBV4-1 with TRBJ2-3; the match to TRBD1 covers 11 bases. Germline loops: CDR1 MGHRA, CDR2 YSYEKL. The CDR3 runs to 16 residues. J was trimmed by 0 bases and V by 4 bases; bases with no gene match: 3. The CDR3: CASSRDRGASTDTQYF. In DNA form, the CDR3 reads TGCGCCAGCAGCCGGGACAGGGGGGCTAGCACAGATACGCAGTATTTT.